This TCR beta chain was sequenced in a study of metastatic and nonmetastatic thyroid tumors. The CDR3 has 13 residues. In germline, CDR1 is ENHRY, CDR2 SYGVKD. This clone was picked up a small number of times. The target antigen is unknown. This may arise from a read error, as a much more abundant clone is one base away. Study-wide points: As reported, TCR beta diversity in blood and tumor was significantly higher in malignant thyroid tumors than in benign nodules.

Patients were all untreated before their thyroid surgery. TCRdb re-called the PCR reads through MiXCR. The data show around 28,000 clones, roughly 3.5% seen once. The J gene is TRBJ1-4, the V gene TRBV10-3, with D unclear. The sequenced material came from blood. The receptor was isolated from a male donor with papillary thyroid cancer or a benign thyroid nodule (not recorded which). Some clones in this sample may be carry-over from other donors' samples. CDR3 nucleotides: TGTGCCATCATCCCAGGACTTAATGGAAAACTGTTTTTT. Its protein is CAIIPGLNGKLFF.